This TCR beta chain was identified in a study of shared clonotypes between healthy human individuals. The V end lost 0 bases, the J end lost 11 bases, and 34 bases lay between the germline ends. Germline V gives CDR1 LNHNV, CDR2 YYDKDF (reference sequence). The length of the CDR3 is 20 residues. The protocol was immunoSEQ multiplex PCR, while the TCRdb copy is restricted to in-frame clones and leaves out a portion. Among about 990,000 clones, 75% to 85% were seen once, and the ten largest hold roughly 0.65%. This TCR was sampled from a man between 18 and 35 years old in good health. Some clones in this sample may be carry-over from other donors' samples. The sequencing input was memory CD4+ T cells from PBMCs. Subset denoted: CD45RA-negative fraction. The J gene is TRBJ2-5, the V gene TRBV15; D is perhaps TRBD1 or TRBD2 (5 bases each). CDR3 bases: TGTGCCACCAGCAGAGACAGGGATTGGGGAGTGGGACCACATCGGTACGGGCAGTACTTC. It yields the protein CATSRDRDWGVGPHRYGQYF.